This T cell receptor (beta chain) is from a study of long-term antiretroviral therapy in people with HIV. At least one PBMC sample before ART and at least two after were required. It was in the United States that all participants with HIV were treated. A v3.0 immunoSEQ assay was performed at survey level. The repertoire was sequenced with immunoSEQ multiplex PCR; TCRdb's copy has only in-frame clones and lacks some. The repertoire holds roughly 17,000 clones, with around 79% as singletons. Unmatched junction bases numbered 8, after V lost 4 bases and J lost 6 bases. The germline V gene encodes CDR1 LNHDA and CDR2 SQIVND (reference sequence). The CDR3 has 15 residues. Concerning this clone: Antigen: not known.

Study-level findings and limits: The data indicate that diversity increased after ART but remained below transplant donor controls. Controls showed broader CDR3 length ranges than did the HIV repertoires.

Material: unsorted PBMCs, obtained 2.3 years after starting antiretroviral therapy. The sequence derives from a woman in her thirties or forties with HIV. The chain employs TRBV19 and TRBJ2-3; 9 bases fit TRBD2. The CDR3 DNA is TGTGCCAGTAGTAGGTTAGCGGGGGACGCGGATACGCAGTATTTT. Its protein is CASSRLAGDADTQYF.